Described below is a single T cell receptor beta chain sequence and its context. Germline and junction disagree at one end, which may indicate a read error. These data are taken from a study of blood T cell repertoires in COVID-19. On the study more broadly: Spain, Italy and the United States supplied samples that represented acute and convalescent COVID-19.

CDR1 MGHRA and CDR2 YSYEKL come from the germline V gene. The CDR3 is 13 residues long. Using immunoSEQ multiplex PCR, the repertoire was profiled, and TCRdb retains in-frame clones only, with some absent. The repertoire holds roughly 430,000 clones, with roughly 86% as singletons. The chain recombines TRBV4-1 with TRBJ2-7, with 9 nucleotides matching TRBD1. The TCR was taken from a middle-aged woman with acute COVID-19. Sequenced: PBMCs or T cells enriched from blood (not recorded which). The DNA of the CDR3 is TGCGCCAGCAGCCTAGACGGGTCCGGGACAGGGTTGTTC. Encoded protein: CASSLDGSGTGLF.